These 28 T cell receptor beta chains were sequenced from one sample in a study of T cells after yellow fever vaccination. TCRdb fed the 5' RACE reads into MiXCR, producing one record per CDR3 protein. The sample has about 500,000 distinct CDR3 sequences, roughly 17% seen once. This material consisted of PBMCs, taken 5 days after the first yellow fever vaccination. Receptors originate from a man younger than 35 who received the YFV17D yellow fever vaccine.

V gene TRBV5-6 combines with J gene TRBJ2-2; 9 bases align to TRBD2. V shed 0 bases and J 6 bases; nucleotides not matched to a gene: 6. This CDR3 spans 16 amino acids. Germline V gene data show CDR1 as SGHDT and CDR2 as YYEEEE. The DNA for the CDR3 is TGTGCCAGCAGCTTGGGGCGGGGGGGCCCATCCGGGGAGCTGTTTTTT. Its protein product is CASSLGRGGPSGELFF.

A few counts support this clonotype. The chain combines TRBV5-1 with TRBJ2-5; 8 bases are a match to TRBD2. Germline V gene lookup returns CDR1 SGHRS and CDR2 YFSETQ. V dropped 4 bases and J dropped 1; count of bases not matched to a gene: 12. The CDR3 has 17 amino acids. The chain's CDR3 is CASSPPRAGAIQETQYF. The CDR3 DNA reads TGCGCCAGCAGCCCCCCTAGAGCGGGGGCGATCCAAGAGACCCAGTACTTC.

V gene TRBV6-2 or TRBV6-3 combines with J gene TRBJ2-1; 8 nucleotides agree with TRBD2. The germline V gene encodes CDR1 MNHEY and CDR2 SVGEGT. The CDR3 is 16 amino acids. The ends lost 5 bases at V and 2 bases at J; junction bases unmatched: 8. CDR3 amino acids: CASSARRGGPYNEQFF. The CDR3 bases are TGTGCCAGCAGTGCTCGTCGGGGGGGCCCCTACAATGAGCAGTTCTTC.

This clonotype was seen a few times. The chain carries TRBV21-1 and TRBJ1-5; the table assigns TRBD1, which was not confirmed against the DNA. TRBV21-1 is a pseudogene. The CDR3 is 15 residues long. The CDR3 protein is CASSDGQGCGQPQHF. DNA for the CDR3: TGTGCCAGCAGCGATGGACAGGGGTGTGGTCAGCCCCAGCATTTT.

This clonotype was counted only a few times. The chain joins TRBV5-1 to TRBJ2-7; maybe TRBD1 (6 bases). V lost 5 bases and J lost 6, with 18 bases in between. The CDR3 runs to 14 residues. In germline, CDR1 is SGHRS, CDR2 YFSETQ. CDR3 protein: CASRRFQGPSEQYF. DNA of the CDR3: TGCGCCAGCAGGAGATTCCAGGGGCCTAGCGAGCAGTACTTC. Complete variable domain (other parts from reference TRBV5-1 and TRBJ2-7): KAGVTQTPRYLIKTRGQQVTLSCSPISGHRSVSWYQQTPGQGLQFLFEYFSETQRNKGNFPGRFSGRQFSNSRSEMNVSTLELGDSALYLCASRRFQGPSEQYFGPGTRLTVT.

The rearrangement uses TRBV20-1 and TRBJ2-1; TRBD1 agrees at 8 bases. Germline V CDR1 and CDR2: DFQATT, SNEGSKA (reference sequence). The J segment lost 4 bases and the V segment lost 3 bases, leaving 2 bases of the junction unmatched. The CDR3 length is 13 residues. CDR3 sequence reads: CSARRDRYNEQFF. In nucleotides, the CDR3 is TGCAGTGCTAGGCGGGACAGGTACAATGAGCAGTTCTTC.

The table lists this clonotype with many counts. DNA of the CDR3: TGTGCCAGCTCACCACCGGGCCCACAAGTAGCCAAAAACATTCAGTACTTC. Translation gives CASSPPGPQVAKNIQYF. The chain couples TRBV18 to TRBJ2-4; D is uncertain. The CDR3 covers 17 residues. CDR1 is KGHSH, CDR2 LQKENI, per germline. V lost 0 bases and J lost 0, with 12 bases in between.

This clonotype appeared a few times. J is TRBJ2-2 and V is TRBV27, with TRBD2 matching 8 bases. With V trimmed by 2 bases and J by 1 base, 3 bases remained unmatched. Germline CDR1 and CDR2: MNHEY and SMNVEV (reference sequence). The CDR3 runs 16 residues. Written as DNA, the CDR3 is TGTGCCAGCAGTTTAATACTAGCGGTGAACACCGGGGAGCTGTTTTTT. Amino acids: CASSLILAVNTGELFF.

In this sample, this clonotype turned up many times. The V call is TRBV5-1, the J call TRBJ2-2, with D possibly called TRBD1 or TRBD2 (5 bases each). Looked up from germline, CDR1 is SGHRS and CDR2 is YFSETQ. V was shortened by 4 bases and J by 1 base, with 8 bases between the two germline ends. This CDR3 has 14 residues. The CDR3 loop reads CASSGDVNTGELFF. For the CDR3, the DNA is TGCGCCAGCAGCGGGGACGTGAACACCGGGGAGCTGTTTTTT. The whole variable domain, filled in from reference TRBV5-1 and TRBJ2-2, reads KAGVTQTPRYLIKTRGQQVTLSCSPISGHRSVSWYQQTPGQGLQFLFEYFSETQRNKGNFPGRFSGRQFSNSRSEMNVSTLELGDSALYLCASSGDVNTGELFFGEGSRLTVL.

This clonotype was detected a few times. The chain combines TRBV20-1 with TRBJ2-1; D remains unclear. V was cut by 4 bases and J by 1 base, with 8 bases left in between. Germline loops: CDR1 DFQATT, CDR2 SNEGSKA (reference sequence). CDR3 length equals 13 residues. The chain's CDR3 is CSANRPSYNEQFF. Here the CDR3 DNA reads TGCAGTGCTAACCGACCTTCCTACAATGAGCAGTTCTTC.

This clonotype was seen only a few times. The chain combines TRBV12-3 or TRBV12-4 with TRBJ2-5; D is possibly TRBD1 (6 bases). Trimming removed 2 bases at V and 5 bases at J, with 12 bases between. This CDR3 region has 14 residues. The CDR3 bases are TGTGCCAGCAGTTTACTAGGGCAGGGGGAGACCCAGTACTTC. It codes for CASSLLGQGETQYF.

The chain uses TRBV5-1 and TRBJ1-5, with D maybe TRBD1 (6 bases). This CDR3 is 14 amino acids long. Germline V gene sequence: CDR1 SGHRS, CDR2 YFSETQ. The V gene lost 2 bases and the J gene lost 6 bases, with 12 bases spanning the gap. In DNA, the CDR3 is TGCGCCAGCAGCTTTTCAGGGGAGGGTCAGCCCCAGCATTTT. Residues: CASSFSGEGQPQHF.

The table lists this clonotype with a few counts. The chain links TRBV19 to TRBJ1-6; possibly TRBD1 for D (6 bases). The CDR3 is made up of 16 amino acids. CDR1 is LNHDA, CDR2 SQIVND, per germline (reference sequence). The ends were cut back, 3 bases at V and 9 bases at J, with 18 bases in the middle. The CDR3 reads CASSIVGARVGSPLHF. In DNA form, the CDR3 reads TGTGCCAGTAGTATTGTGGGGGCGCGAGTGGGTTCACCCCTCCACTTT.

This clonotype was picked up a small number of times. The chain uses TRBV5-1 and TRBJ2-3, with D uncertain. Looked up from germline, CDR1 is SGHRS and CDR2 is YFSETQ. This CDR3 has 13 residues. The V and J ends lost 6 bases and 0 bases respectively, with 8 bases between them. Here the CDR3 reads CASMIRSTDTQYF. CDR3 in DNA: TGCGCCAGCATGATCCGGAGCACAGATACGCAGTATTTT. The whole variable domain, filled in from reference TRBV5-1 and TRBJ2-3, reads KAGVTQTPRYLIKTRGQQVTLSCSPISGHRSVSWYQQTPGQGLQFLFEYFSETQRNKGNFPGRFSGRQFSNSRSEMNVSTLELGDSALYLCASMIRSTDTQYFGPGTRLTVL.

The chain uses TRBV4-3 and TRBJ1-1; D is unclear. Germline V CDR1 and CDR2: LGHNA, YSLEER. Trimming removed 1 base at V and 0 bases at J, with 12 bases between. The CDR3 spans 16 residues. The CDR3 bases are TGCGCCAGCAGCCAAGGGTGGGTAAGGATGAACACTGAAGCTTTCTTT. Translated, it gives CASSQGWVRMNTEAFF.

The rearrangement links TRBV6-2 or TRBV6-3 to TRBJ2-1; 13 bases align to TRBD2. CDR3 length: 18 amino acids. V trimming: 2 bases; J trimming: 2 bases; junction bases outside the gene matches: 6. Germline V gene lookup returns CDR1 MNHEY and CDR2 SVGEGT. For the CDR3, the DNA is TGTGCCAGCAGTTACGGGGGGACTAGCGGGATAGCCTACAATGAGCAGTTCTTC. Protein sequence: CASSYGGTSGIAYNEQFF.

This clonotype was seen more than once but under ten times. V usage is TRBV6-1 and J usage is TRBJ2-1, with TRBD2 matching 12 bases. The length of the CDR3 is 16 residues. Germline lookup yields CDR1 MNHNS and CDR2 SASEGT. Unmatched junction bases numbered 11, after V lost 5 bases and J lost 9 bases. The CDR3 loop reads CASSTGLAGNWGEQFF. The CDR3 DNA is TGTGCCAGCAGTACCGGACTAGCGGGGAATTGGGGTGAGCAGTTCTTC.

This clonotype was seen only a few times. The chain links TRBV7-2 to TRBJ1-2; possible D gene TRBD1, 6 bases. Germline CDR1 SGHTA, CDR2 FQGNSA. Trimming took off 3 bases at V and 8 bases at J, with 19 bases between the two ends. This CDR3 has 15 residues. The CDR3 here is CASSFRGRNLGGYTF. CDR3 DNA sequence: TGTGCCAGCAGCTTCAGGGGCAGGAATTTGGGAGGCTACACCTTC. Full variable domain (outside the CDR3, taken from reference TRBV7-2 and TRBJ1-2): GAGVSQSPSNKVTEKGKDVELRCDPISGHTALYWYRQSLGQGLEFLIYFQGNSAPDKSGLPSDRFSAERTGGSVSTLTIQRTQQEDSAVYLCASSFRGRNLGGYTFGSGTRLTVV.

This clonotype turned up a few times. The rearrangement joins TRBV5-1 to TRBJ2-5, with TRBD2 identical over 13 bases. The CDR3 spans 16 residues. With V trimmed by 4 bases and J by 0 bases, 3 bases remained unmatched. The germline V gene has CDR1 SGHRS and CDR2 YFSETQ. CDR3 coding DNA: TGCGCCAGCAGCACAGGACTAGCGGGAGACCAAGAGACCCAGTACTTC. Amino acids: CASSTGLAGDQETQYF. The whole variable domain, filled in from reference TRBV5-1 and TRBJ2-5, reads KAGVTQTPRYLIKTRGQQVTLSCSPISGHRSVSWYQQTPGQGLQFLFEYFSETQRNKGNFPGRFSGRQFSNSRSEMNVSTLELGDSALYLCASSTGLAGDQETQYFGPGTRLLVL.

This clonotype turned up a few times. V usage is TRBV27 and J usage is TRBJ2-5; D gene ambiguous. V lost 6 bases, J lost 0 bases, and 11 bases lay in between. The CDR3 covers 14 residues. Germline V CDR1 and CDR2: MNHEY, SMNVEV (reference sequence). This CDR3 is CASSLLDHQETQYF. The CDR3 DNA sequence: TGTGCCAGCAGCCTCTTGGACCACCAAGAGACCCAGTACTTC.

V gene TRBV4-3 combines with J gene TRBJ2-2; no clear D. CDR1 and CDR2 (germline): LGHNA, YSLEER. The CDR3 length is 14 residues. Between the trimmed V and J ends, which lost 3 bases and 7 bases, there was a span of 12 bases. The CDR3 here is CASSHQRRGGELFF. The CDR3 nucleotides read TGCGCCAGCAGCCACCAAAGACGAGGCGGGGAGCTGTTTTTT.

The sample holds many counts of this clonotype. The chain recombines TRBV7-2 with TRBJ2-1; 7 bases are a match to TRBD1. The CDR3 covers 15 residues. Germline values: CDR1 SGHTA, CDR2 FQGNSA. J lost 7 bases, V lost 3 bases, and 9 bases had no gene match. CDR3 DNA: TGTGCCAGCAGCTTTTGGACAGGCCTTAGGAATGAGCAGTTCTTC. The encoded protein is CASSFWTGLRNEQFF. The variable domain in full, completed from reference TRBV7-2 and TRBJ2-1, reads GAGVSQSPSNKVTEKGKDVELRCDPISGHTALYWYRQSLGQGLEFLIYFQGNSAPDKSGLPSDRFSAERTGGSVSTLTIQRTQQEDSAVYLCASSFWTGLRNEQFFGPGTRLTVL.

The V and J genes are TRBV6-1 and TRBJ1-1; TRBD1 is a possible D gene (6 bases). V was shortened by 6 bases and J by 3 bases, with 20 bases between the two germline ends. This CDR3 comprises 16 residues. Germline lookup yields CDR1 MNHNS and CDR2 SASEGT. CDR3 amino acids: CASSWKGGGIDTEAFF. In DNA, the CDR3 is TGTGCCAGCAGCTGGAAGGGGGGCGGGATAGACACTGAAGCTTTCTTT.

J is TRBJ1-2 and V is TRBV7-2; D gene ambiguous. Germline lookup yields CDR1 SGHTA and CDR2 FQGNSA. Trimming removed 1 base at V and 0 bases at J, with 12 bases between. This CDR3 has 16 residues. This CDR3 is CASSLVPADSNYGYTF. The CDR3 region has the DNA TGTGCCAGCAGCTTAGTGCCCGCAGATTCTAACTATGGCTACACCTTC.

This clonotype has a handful of counts. This chain joins TRBV28 and TRBJ1-5, with no clear D. The CDR3 covers 13 residues. Germline V gene sequence: CDR1 MDHEN, CDR2 SYDVKM. Trimming took off 5 bases at V and 6 bases at J, with 11 bases between the two ends. Written as DNA, the CDR3 is TGTGCCAGCAGTACCGGACCTCTTCAGCCCCAGCATTTT. The encoded protein is CASSTGPLQPQHF.

The gene calls are TRBV18 and TRBJ2-1; 8 positions match TRBD1. In germline, CDR1 is KGHSH, CDR2 LQKENI. The CDR3 spans 18 residues. V lost 3 bases and J lost 1; bases outside the gene matches: 11. CDR3 sequence: CASSPLQGAVRSYNEQFF. In DNA form, the CDR3 reads TGTGCCAGCTCACCCCTCCAGGGGGCGGTTCGGTCCTACAATGAGCAGTTCTTC.

V and J are TRBV25-1 and TRBJ2-3; 8 bases map to TRBD1. CDR3 size: 15 residues. The V gene end was trimmed by 5 bases and the J gene end by 6 bases; junction bases not matched to a gene: 10. CDR1 and CDR2 from the germline V gene are MGHDK and SYGVNS. The CDR3, as DNA: TGTGCCAGCAGTAGTACAGGGGGTGTTTTGGATACGCAGTATTTT. Its protein product is CASSSTGGVLDTQYF. The whole variable domain, remainder taken from reference TRBV25-1 and TRBJ2-3, is EADIYQTPRYLVIGTGKKITLECSQTMGHDKMYWYQQDPGMELHLIHYSYGVNSTEKGDLSSESTVSRIRTEHFPLTLESARPSHTSQYLCASSSTGGVLDTQYFGPGTRLTVL.

This clonotype was counted many times. The genes are TRBV2 and TRBJ2-4; D uncertain. The CDR3 has 12 amino acids. V gave up 8 bases and J gave up 1 base, with 6 bases separating them. CDR1 is SNHLY and CDR2 is FYNNEI in the germline V gene. The CDR3 DNA follows: TGTGCCAGCGGGTACGCCAAAAACATTCAGTACTTC. Its protein product is CASGYAKNIQYF.